One sample yielded the 7 T cell receptor beta chains listed below, sequenced in a study of Graves' ophthalmopathy and Graves' hyperthyroidism. Amplification from RNA transcripts yielded the TCR beta CDR3 regions. First-round RT-PCR relied on HTBI primers, and a second-round multiplex PCR came next. TCRdb used MiXCR to reprocess the multiplex PCR reads, holding one entry per CDR3 protein. Of about 1.1 million distinct CDR3 sequences in the sample, approximately 35% were seen once. The sequencing input was peripheral blood or thyroid tissue (not recorded which). Receptors originate from an adult man with Graves' hyperthyroidism.

In the case of this clonotype: It may be a read error: a sequence one base away is much more abundant. In DNA form, the CDR3 reads TGCAGCGTTCAAGAGGGGTCCTACGGGCAGTACTTC. This codes for CSVQEGSYGQYF. This chain connects TRBV29-1 to TRBJ2-7, with D perhaps assigned TRBD1 or TRBD2 (5 bases each). Germline V gives CDR1 SQVTM, CDR2 ANQGSEA. The CDR3 has 12 amino acids.

The chain couples TRBV28 to TRBJ1-1; 7 bases line up with TRBD1. The germline V gene has CDR1 MDHEN and CDR2 SYDVKM. CDR3 length equals 14 residues. V was pared by 2 bases and J by 6 bases, with 6 bases of the junction left unmatched. The CDR3 here is CASSLDRVSAEAFF. CDR3 DNA sequence: TGTGCCAGCAGTTTAGACAGGGTATCTGCTGAAGCTTTCTTT.

Worth noting for this clonotype: The junction departs from germline at one end; a sequencing error may be responsible. The chain recombines TRBV25-1 with TRBJ1-1; 7 nucleotides agree with TRBD1. CDR1 is MGHDK and CDR2 is SYGVNS in the germline V gene. This CDR3 has 18 amino acids. The CDR3, as DNA: TGTGCCAGCAGTTTCCTCGAGGGGGACAGCCTTCGGGGCACTGAAGCTTCCTTT. As protein: CASSFLEGDSLRGTEASF.

The V and J genes are TRBV6-1 and TRBJ2-2, with 9 bases that match TRBD2. The CDR3 has 15 residues. Trimming took 10 bases from V and 4 from J; bases not matched to a gene: 10. The germline V gene has CDR1 MNHNS and CDR2 SASEGT. DNA for the CDR3: TGTGCCACCCCGGGTTTAGCGGGAGTCACCGGGGAGCTGTTTTTT. Translation: CATPGLAGVTGELFF.

There are a few counts of this clonotype. This chain connects TRBV6-5 to TRBJ2-6; D might be TRBD2 (5 bases). The germline V gene encodes CDR1 MNHEY and CDR2 SVGAGI. Trimming pared 2 bases from V and 4 bases from J, leaving 9 bases between. The CDR3 has 15 amino acids. CDR3 nucleotide sequence: TGTGCCAGCAGTTACGGGGTAGCGGGGGCCAACGTCCTGACTTTC. Translation gives CASSYGVAGANVLTF.

This clonotype was seen repeatedly, ten times or more. The chain couples TRBV7-9 to TRBJ2-5, with 9 bases fitting TRBD2. Trimming cost V 6 bases and J 0 bases; bases outside gene matches: 8. The CDR3 sequence is 16 residues long. In germline, CDR1 is SEHNR, CDR2 FQNEAQ (reference sequence). CDR3 DNA sequence: TGTGCCAGCAGGCCCGCTCTAGCGGGGAACCAAGAGACCCAGTACTTC. It is translated as CASRPALAGNQETQYF.

Concerning this clonotype itself: A much more abundant neighbour one base away suggests this may be a read error. The chain uses TRBV5-1 and TRBJ2-2; D is unresolved. Trimming left V 4 bases short and J 1 base short, with 11 bases between. Germline CDR1 reads SGHRS; CDR2 reads YFSETQ. The CDR3 extends over 15 amino acids. Here the CDR3 DNA reads TGCGCCAGCAGCCTGAACCAGCTGAACACCGGGGAGCTGTTTTTT. It is translated as CASSLNQLNTGELFF.